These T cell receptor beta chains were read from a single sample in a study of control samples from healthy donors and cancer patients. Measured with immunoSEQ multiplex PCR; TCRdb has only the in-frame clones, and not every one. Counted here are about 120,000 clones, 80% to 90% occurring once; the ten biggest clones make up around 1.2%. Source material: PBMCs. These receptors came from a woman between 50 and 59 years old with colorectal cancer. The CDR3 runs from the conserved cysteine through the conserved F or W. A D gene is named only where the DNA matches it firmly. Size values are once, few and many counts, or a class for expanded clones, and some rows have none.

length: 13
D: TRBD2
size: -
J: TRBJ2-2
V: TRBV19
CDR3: CARLAGGPGELFF
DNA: TGTGCCAGGCTAGCGGGGGGGCCCGGGGAGCTGTTTTTT

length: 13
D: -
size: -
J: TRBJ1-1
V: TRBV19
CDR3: CASSIARNTEAFF
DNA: TGTGCCAGTAGTATAGCGCGGAACACTGAAGCTTTCTTT

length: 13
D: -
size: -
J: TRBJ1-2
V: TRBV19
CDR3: CASSAPGGYGYTF
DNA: TGTGCCAGTAGTGCTCCCGGGGGCTATGGCTACACCTTC

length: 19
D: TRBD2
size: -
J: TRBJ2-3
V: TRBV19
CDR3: CASSNSPTYRSGVTDTQYF
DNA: TGTGCCAGTAGTAATAGCCCTACCTACAGGAGCGGGGTAACAGATACGCAGTATTTT

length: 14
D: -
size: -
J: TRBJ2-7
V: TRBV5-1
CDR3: CASSLSVGLREQYF
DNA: TGCGCCAGCAGCTTGTCGGTGGGATTAAGGGAGCAGTACTTC

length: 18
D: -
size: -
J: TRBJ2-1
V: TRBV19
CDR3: CASSIFAPGATSYNEQFF
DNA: TGTGCCAGTAGTATTTTCGCGCCAGGGGCAACGTCCTACAATGAGCAGTTCTTC

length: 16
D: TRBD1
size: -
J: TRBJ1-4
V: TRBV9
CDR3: CASSKALQGVEEKLFF
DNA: TGTGCCAGCAGCAAAGCACTCCAGGGGGTGGAGGAAAAACTGTTTTTT

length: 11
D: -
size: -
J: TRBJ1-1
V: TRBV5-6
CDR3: CASSFARAAFF
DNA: TGTGCCAGCAGCTTTGCCAGGGCCGCTTTCTTT

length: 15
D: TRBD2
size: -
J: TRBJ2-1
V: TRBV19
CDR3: CASRTSGTTYNEQFF
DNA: TGTGCCAGTAGGACTAGCGGGACGACCTACAATGAGCAGTTCTTC

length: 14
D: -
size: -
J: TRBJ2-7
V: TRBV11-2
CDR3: CASSPLGGAEKQYF
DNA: TGTGCCAGCAGCCCCCTGGGGGGGGCAGAAAAGCAGTACTTC

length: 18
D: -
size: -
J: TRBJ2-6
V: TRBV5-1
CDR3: CASSPRDKPDGGANVLTF
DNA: TGCGCCAGCAGCCCCCGGGACAAGCCCGACGGTGGGGCCAACGTCCTGACTTTC

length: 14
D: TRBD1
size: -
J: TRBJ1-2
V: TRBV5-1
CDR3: CASRRDQGARGYTF
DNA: TGCGCCAGCAGACGGGACCAGGGGGCACGAGGCTACACCTTC

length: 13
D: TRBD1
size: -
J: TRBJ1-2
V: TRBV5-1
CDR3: CASTSGQGYGYTF
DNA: TGCGCCAGCACCTCCGGACAGGGCTATGGCTACACCTTC

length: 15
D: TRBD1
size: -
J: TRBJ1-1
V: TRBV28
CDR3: CASSLEGTANTEAFF
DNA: TGTGCCAGCAGTTTAGAAGGGACAGCCAACACTGAAGCTTTCTTT

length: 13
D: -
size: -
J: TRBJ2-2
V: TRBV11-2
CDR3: CASSLVGIGELFF
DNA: TGTGCCAGCAGCCTAGTGGGGATCGGGGAGCTGTTTTTT

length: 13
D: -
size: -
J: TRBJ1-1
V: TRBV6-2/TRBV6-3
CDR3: CASSYSTGSEAFF
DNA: TGTGCCAGCAGTTACTCGACCGGGAGCGAAGCTTTCTTT

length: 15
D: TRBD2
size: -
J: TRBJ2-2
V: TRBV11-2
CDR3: CASSYGTSNTGELFF
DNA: TGTGCCAGCAGCTACGGGACTAGCAACACCGGGGAGCTGTTTTTT

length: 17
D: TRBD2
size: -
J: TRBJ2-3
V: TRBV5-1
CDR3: CASSWRERGLSTDTQYF
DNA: TGCGCCAGCAGCTGGAGGGAGCGGGGCCTTAGCACAGATACGCAGTATTTT

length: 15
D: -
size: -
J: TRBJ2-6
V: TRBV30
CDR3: CAWGADHSGANVLTF
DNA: TGTGCCTGGGGAGCCGACCACTCTGGGGCCAACGTCCTGACTTTC

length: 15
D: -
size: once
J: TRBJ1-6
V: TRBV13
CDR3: CASSLGRVTDSPLHF
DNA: TGTGCCAGCAGCTTAGGCAGAGTCACCGATTCACCCCTCCACTTT

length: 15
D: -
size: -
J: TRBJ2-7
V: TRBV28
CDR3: CASRTPGTGPYEQYF
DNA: TGTGCCAGCAGAACCCCCGGGACGGGTCCCTACGAGCAGTACTTC

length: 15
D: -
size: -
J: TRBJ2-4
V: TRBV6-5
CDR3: CASSPPALAKNIQYF
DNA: TGTGCCAGCAGTCCCCCCGCGCTAGCCAAAAACATTCAGTACTTC

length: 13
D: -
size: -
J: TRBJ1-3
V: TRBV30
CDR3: CAWASTATNTIYF
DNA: TGTGCCTGGGCCTCGACCGCTACAAACACCATATATTTT

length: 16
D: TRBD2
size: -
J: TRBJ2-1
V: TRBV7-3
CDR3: CASSLPGGSRDNEQFF
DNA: TGTGCCAGCAGCTTGCCGGGGGGATCGAGAGACAATGAGCAGTTCTTC

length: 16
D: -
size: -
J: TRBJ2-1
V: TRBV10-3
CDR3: CAISERETSSYNEQFF
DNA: TGTGCCATCAGTGAGCGGGAGACGAGCTCCTACAATGAGCAGTTCTTC

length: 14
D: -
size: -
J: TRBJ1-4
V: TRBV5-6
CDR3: CASSRQATNEKLFF
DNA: TGTGCCAGCAGCCGACAGGCAACTAATGAAAAACTGTTTTTT

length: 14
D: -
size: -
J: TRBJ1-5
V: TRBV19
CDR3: CASTRTDSNQPQHF
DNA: TGTGCCAGTACCAGGACGGATAGCAATCAGCCCCAGCATTTT

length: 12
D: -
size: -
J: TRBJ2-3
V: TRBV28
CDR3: CASSLTRDTQYF
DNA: TGTGCCAGCAGTTTAACGCGGGATACGCAGTATTTT

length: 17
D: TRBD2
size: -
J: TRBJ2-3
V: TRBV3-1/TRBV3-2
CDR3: CASSPSGGVRGTDTQYF
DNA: TGTGCCAGCAGCCCTAGCGGGGGGGTGCGGGGCACAGATACGCAGTATTTT

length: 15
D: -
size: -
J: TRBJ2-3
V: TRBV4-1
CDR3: CASSPTGRIEDTQYF
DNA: TGCGCCAGCAGCCCGACAGGGAGGATCGAAGATACGCAGTATTTT

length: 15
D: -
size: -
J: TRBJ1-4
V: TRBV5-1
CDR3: CASSLDPGFNEKLFF
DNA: TGCGCCAGCAGCTTGGATCCCGGGTTTAATGAAAAACTGTTTTTT

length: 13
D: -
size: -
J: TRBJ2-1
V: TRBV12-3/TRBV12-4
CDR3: CASILDRYNEQFF
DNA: TGTGCCAGCATCCTCGACCGCTACAATGAGCAGTTCTTC

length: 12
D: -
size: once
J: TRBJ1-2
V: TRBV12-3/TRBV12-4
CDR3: CASSSSRGGYTF
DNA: TGTGCCAGCAGTTCCTCGCGGGGTGGCTACACCTTC